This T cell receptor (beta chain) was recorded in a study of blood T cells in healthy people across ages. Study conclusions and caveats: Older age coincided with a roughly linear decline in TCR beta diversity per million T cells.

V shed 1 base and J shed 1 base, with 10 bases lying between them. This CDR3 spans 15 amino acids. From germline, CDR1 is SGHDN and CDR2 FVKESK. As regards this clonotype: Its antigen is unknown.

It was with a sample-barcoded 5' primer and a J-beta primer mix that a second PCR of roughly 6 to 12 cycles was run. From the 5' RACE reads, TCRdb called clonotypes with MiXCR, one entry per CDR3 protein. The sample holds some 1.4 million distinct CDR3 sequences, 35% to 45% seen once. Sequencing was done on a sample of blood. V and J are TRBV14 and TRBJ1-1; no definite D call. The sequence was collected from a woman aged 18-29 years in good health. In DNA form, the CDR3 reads TGTGCCAGCAGCCAAGTCGGGCGGGAGAACACTGAAGCTTTCTTT. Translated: CASSQVGRENTEAFF.